Each of the 15 T cell receptor beta chains below was sequenced from the same sample in a study of blood T cell repertoires in COVID-19. Using immunoSEQ multiplex PCR, the repertoire was profiled, and TCRdb retains in-frame clones only, with some absent. There are about 250,000 clones in the sample; roughly 82% occur only once, and approximately 6.2% lies in the top ten. Specimen: peripheral blood. The source of these receptors is a woman older than 75 with COVID-19, enrolled during active disease.

V is TRBV10-1 and J is TRBJ1-3, with a weak D call TRBD1 (5 bases). The CDR3 has 16 amino acids. Germline V gene lookup returns CDR1 WNHNN and CDR2 SYGVQD (reference sequence). Trimming took off 0 bases at V and 0 bases at J, with 9 bases between the two ends. CDR3 in amino acids: CASSESSGASGNTIYF. The CDR3 nucleotides are TGCGCCAGCAGTGAGTCCAGCGGGGCCTCTGGAAACACCATATATTTT.

The chain joins TRBV10-3 to TRBJ2-5; 7 bases agree with TRBD1. V shed 6 bases, J shed 3 bases, and the junction held 4 bases outside the gene matches. Looked up from germline, CDR1 is ENHRY and CDR2 is SYGVKD. The CDR3 runs to 13 residues. The CDR3 reads CAIRNQGEETQYF. CDR3 sequence (DNA): TGTGCCATCAGGAACCAGGGGGAAGAGACCCAGTACTTC.

This clone has just a few counts. The genes are TRBV5-5 and TRBJ1-2, with 8 nucleotides matching TRBD1. Germline V gives CDR1 SGHKS, CDR2 YYEKEE (reference sequence). Trimming at V came to 6 bases and at J to 8 bases, leaving 12 bases not matched to a gene. The CDR3 spans 14 residues. The CDR3 coding sequence is TGTGCCAGCAACCTCCCGGGACAGGTGCACGGCTACACCTTC. Protein sequence: CASNLPGQVHGYTF.

The chain is built from TRBV2 and TRBJ2-5; TRBD1 matches at 7 bases. Germline trimming cut 3 bases from V and 4 bases from J; bases unmatched to any gene: 8. The CDR3 has 15 residues. Looked up from germline, CDR1 is SNHLY and CDR2 is FYNNEI. The CDR3: CASSDFRGSGETQYF. In DNA, the CDR3 is TGTGCCAGCAGTGACTTCAGGGGGAGCGGAGAGACCCAGTACTTC.

The chain links TRBV7-2 to TRBJ1-2; TRBD1 is a possible D gene (5 bases). V was clipped by 1 base and J by 4 bases, with 13 bases between them. Germline V gives CDR1 SGHTA, CDR2 FQGNSA. The CDR3 runs to 15 residues. CDR3 residues: CASSLVSDIFYGYTF. As DNA, the CDR3 is TGTGCCAGCAGCTTAGTGTCGGACATATTCTATGGCTACACCTTC.

The rearrangement joins TRBV6-1 to TRBJ2-3, with TRBD1 matching 10 bases. Germline-derived CDR1 and CDR2 are MNHNS and SASEGT. The CDR3 has 16 residues. The junction had 6 bases not matched to a gene; V was cut back by 4 bases and J by 2 bases. This chain's CDR3 is CASSVTGGTFTDTQYF. The CDR3 bases are TGTGCCAGCAGTGTGACAGGGGGCACTTTCACAGATACGCAGTATTTT.

The chain couples TRBV3-1 (or the pseudogene TRBV3-2) to TRBJ1-5; 8 nucleotides line up with TRBD1. V lost 5 bases to trimming and J lost 6 bases; unmatched junction nucleotides: 15. The length of the CDR3 is 17 residues. Germline lookup yields CDR1 LGHDT and CDR2 YNNKEL (reference sequence). CDR3 sequence: CASSDGTGRLWGQPQHF. In DNA, the CDR3 is TGTGCCAGCAGCGACGGGACAGGTCGTTTATGGGGTCAGCCCCAGCATTTT.

This chain links TRBV5-1 with TRBJ2-7; 9 nucleotides match TRBD1. CDR1 SGHRS and CDR2 YFSETQ come from the germline V gene. This CDR3 region has 16 residues. The trim removed 5 bases at V and 4 bases at J, leaving 13 bases unmatched. CDR3 in DNA: TGCGCCAGCAGACCTAATACAGGGGGCGCAACATACGAGCAGTACTTC. This sequence encodes CASRPNTGGATYEQYF.

This sequence joins TRBV6-4 and TRBJ2-2; 8 nucleotides line up with TRBD1. This CDR3 has 14 amino acids. V was pared by 6 bases and J by 8 bases, with 8 bases of the junction left unmatched. CDR1 MRHNA and CDR2 SNTAGT come from the germline V gene. CDR3 nucleotide sequence: TGTGCCAGCAGGGGACAGGCCGCCGGTGGGGAGCTGTTTTTT. Encoded protein: CASRGQAAGGELFF.

The chain combines TRBV4-1 with TRBJ1-4, with 7 bases matching TRBD1. The CDR3 covers 16 residues. V was clipped by 4 bases and J by 2 bases; unmatched bases: 7. The germline V gene encodes CDR1 MGHRA and CDR2 YSYEKL. In DNA form, the CDR3 reads TGCGCCAGCAGCCCTACAGGGGAACGTACTAATGAAAAACTGTTTTTT. It encodes CASSPTGERTNEKLFF.

CDR3 in DNA: TGTGCCAGCAGCGAGGGACAGGGACAAGAGACCCAGTACTTC. The encoded protein is CASSEGQGQETQYF. This sequence joins TRBV2 and TRBJ2-5; 9 bases line up with TRBD1. Trimming at V came to 6 bases and at J to 2 bases, leaving 4 bases not matched to a gene. The germline gives CDR1 SNHLY, CDR2 FYNNEI. This CDR3 contains 14 residues.

This clone was seen only a few times. The chain has TRBV4-3 and TRBJ1-2; tentatively, D is TRBD1 (5 bases). In germline, CDR1 is LGHNA, CDR2 YSLEER. The CDR3 spans 15 residues. V was clipped by 0 bases and J by 2 bases, with 10 bases between them. The CDR3: CASSQERGGNYGYTF. Here the CDR3 DNA reads TGCGCCAGCAGCCAAGAACGGGGGGGGAACTATGGCTACACCTTC.

CDR3 in DNA: TGCAGCGTTGGGGGGACAGGGGGCAATGAGCAGTTCTTC. As protein: CSVGGTGGNEQFF. The rearrangement joins TRBV29-1 to TRBJ2-1; TRBD1 agrees at 11 bases. This CDR3 is 13 amino acids long. V gave up 4 bases and J gave up 6 bases; unmatched junction bases: 2. Germline V CDR1 and CDR2: SQVTM, ANQGSEA.

V usage is TRBV7-9 and J usage is TRBJ1-1, with D perhaps TRBD1 (5 bases). This CDR3 is built from 14 residues. CDR1 and CDR2 (germline): SEHNR, FQNEAQ (reference sequence). Trimming removed 1 base at V and 7 bases at J, with 13 bases between. The CDR3 DNA sequence: TGTGCCAGCAGCTTAGAAGGGGAAGTTGTTGAAGCTTTCTTT. This codes for CASSLEGEVVEAFF.

This clone turned up a few times. The rearrangement joins TRBV6-5 to TRBJ1-2; tentative D call: TRBD1 (5 bases). This CDR3 has 15 amino acids. Trimming left V 5 bases short and J 2 bases short, with 15 bases between. Germline CDR1 and CDR2: MNHEY and SVGAGI. The CDR3 protein is CASSRQTTTNYGYTF. CDR3 bases: TGTGCCAGCAGTCGACAGACCACAACCAACTATGGCTACACCTTC.